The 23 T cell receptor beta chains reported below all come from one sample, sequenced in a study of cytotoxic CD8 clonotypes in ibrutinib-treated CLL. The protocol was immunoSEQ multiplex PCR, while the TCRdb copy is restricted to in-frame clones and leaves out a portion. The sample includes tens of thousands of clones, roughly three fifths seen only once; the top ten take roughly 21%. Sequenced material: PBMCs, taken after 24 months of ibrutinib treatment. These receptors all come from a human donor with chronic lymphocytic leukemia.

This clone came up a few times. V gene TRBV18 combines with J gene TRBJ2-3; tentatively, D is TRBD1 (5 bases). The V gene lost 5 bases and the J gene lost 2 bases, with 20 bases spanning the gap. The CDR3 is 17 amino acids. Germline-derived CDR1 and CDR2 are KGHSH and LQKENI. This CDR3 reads CASSSLQAGITTDTQYF. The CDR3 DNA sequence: TGTGCCAGCTCATCTCTACAGGCAGGGATCACCACAGATACGCAGTATTTT.

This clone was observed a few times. CDR3 nucleotides: TGTGCCAGCAGTGTACCTTACAGGGCTTTCTTT. The encoded protein is CASSVPYRAFF. V and J are TRBV28 and TRBJ1-1, with TRBD1 as a possible D gene (5 bases). CDR1 MDHEN and CDR2 SYDVKM come from the germline V gene. V was pared by 5 bases and J by 11 bases, with 12 bases between. The CDR3 is 11 residues long.

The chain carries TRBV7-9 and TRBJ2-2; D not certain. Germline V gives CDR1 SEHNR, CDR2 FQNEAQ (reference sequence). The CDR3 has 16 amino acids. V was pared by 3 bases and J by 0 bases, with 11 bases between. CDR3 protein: CASSFSGATNTGELFF. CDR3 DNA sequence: TGTGCCAGCAGCTTTAGTGGAGCCACGAACACCGGGGAGCTGTTTTTT.

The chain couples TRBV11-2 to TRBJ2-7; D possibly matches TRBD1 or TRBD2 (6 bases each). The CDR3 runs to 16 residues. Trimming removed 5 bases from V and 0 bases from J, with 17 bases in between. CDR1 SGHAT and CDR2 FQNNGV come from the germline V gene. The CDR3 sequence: CASSPLGGPNSYEQYV. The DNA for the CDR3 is TGTGCCAGCAGCCCCCTGGGGGGCCCTAACTCCTACGAGCAGTACGTC.

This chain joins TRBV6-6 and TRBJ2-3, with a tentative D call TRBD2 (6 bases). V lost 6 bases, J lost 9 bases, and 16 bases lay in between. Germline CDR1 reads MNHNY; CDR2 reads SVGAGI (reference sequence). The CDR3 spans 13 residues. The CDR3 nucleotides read TGTGCCAGCAGCCGACTGATGGCGGGAACGCAGTATTTT. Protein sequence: CASSRLMAGTQYF.

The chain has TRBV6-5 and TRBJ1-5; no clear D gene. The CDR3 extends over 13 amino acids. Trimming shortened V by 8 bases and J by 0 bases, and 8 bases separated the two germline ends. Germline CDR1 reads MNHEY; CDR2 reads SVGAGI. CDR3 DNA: TGTGCCAGCGTAGACATTAGCAATCAGCCCCAGCATTTT. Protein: CASVDISNQPQHF.

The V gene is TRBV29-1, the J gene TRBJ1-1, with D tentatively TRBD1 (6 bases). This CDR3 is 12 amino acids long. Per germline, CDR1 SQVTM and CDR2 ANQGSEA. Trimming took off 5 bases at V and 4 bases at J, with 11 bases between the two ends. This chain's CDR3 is CSVRTGSTEAFF. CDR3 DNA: TGCAGCGTTAGAACAGGGTCCACTGAAGCTTTCTTT.

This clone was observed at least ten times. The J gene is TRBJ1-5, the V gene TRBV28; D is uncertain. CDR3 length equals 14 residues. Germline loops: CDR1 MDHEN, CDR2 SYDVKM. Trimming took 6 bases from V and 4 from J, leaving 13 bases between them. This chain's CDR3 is CASRLGGGNQPQHF. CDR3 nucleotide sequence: TGTGCCAGCAGGCTGGGTGGCGGGAATCAGCCCCAGCATTTT.

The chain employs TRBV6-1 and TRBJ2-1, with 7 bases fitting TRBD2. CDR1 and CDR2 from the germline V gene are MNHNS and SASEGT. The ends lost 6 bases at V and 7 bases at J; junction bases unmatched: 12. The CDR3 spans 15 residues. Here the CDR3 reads CASSPAGVTRNEQFF. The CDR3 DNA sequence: TGTGCCAGCAGCCCCGCGGGGGTTACGAGGAATGAGCAGTTCTTC.

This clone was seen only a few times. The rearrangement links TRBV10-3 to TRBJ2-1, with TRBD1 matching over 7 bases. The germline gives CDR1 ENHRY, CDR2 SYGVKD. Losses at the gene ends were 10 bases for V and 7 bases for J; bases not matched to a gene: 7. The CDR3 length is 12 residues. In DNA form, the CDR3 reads TGTGCCACTAGGGGGCTGGGTAATGAGCAGTTCTTC. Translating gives CATRGLGNEQFF.

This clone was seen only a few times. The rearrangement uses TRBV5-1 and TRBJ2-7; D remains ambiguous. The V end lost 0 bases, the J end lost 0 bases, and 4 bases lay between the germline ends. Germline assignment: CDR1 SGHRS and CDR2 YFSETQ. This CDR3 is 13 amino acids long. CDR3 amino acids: CASSLDGSYEQYF. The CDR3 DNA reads TGCGCCAGCAGCTTGGACGGCTCCTACGAGCAGTACTTC.

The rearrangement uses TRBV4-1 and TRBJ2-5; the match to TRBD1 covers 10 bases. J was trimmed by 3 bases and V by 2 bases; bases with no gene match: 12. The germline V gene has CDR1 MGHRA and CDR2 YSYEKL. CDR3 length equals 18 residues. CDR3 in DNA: TGCGCCAGCAGCCAAACTACTGACCGGGACAGGGGAAAAGAGACCCAGTACTTC. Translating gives CASSQTTDRDRGKETQYF.

CDR3: CASSLVSVGRGSDEQFF. DNA of the CDR3: TGTGCCAGCAGCTTAGTTAGTGTTGGCAGGGGTTCTGATGAGCAGTTCTTC. The gene calls are TRBV11-2 and TRBJ2-1; possible D gene TRBD1, 6 bases. The germline V gene has CDR1 SGHAT and CDR2 FQNNGV. The CDR3 runs to 17 residues. V was clipped by 1 base and J by 8 bases, with 21 bases between them.

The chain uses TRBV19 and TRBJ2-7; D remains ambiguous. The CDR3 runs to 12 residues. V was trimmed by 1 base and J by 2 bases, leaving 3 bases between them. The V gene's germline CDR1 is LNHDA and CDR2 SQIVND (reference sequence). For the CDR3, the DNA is TGTGCCAGTAGTATAGGGCCCTACGAGCAGTACGTC. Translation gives CASSIGPYEQYV.

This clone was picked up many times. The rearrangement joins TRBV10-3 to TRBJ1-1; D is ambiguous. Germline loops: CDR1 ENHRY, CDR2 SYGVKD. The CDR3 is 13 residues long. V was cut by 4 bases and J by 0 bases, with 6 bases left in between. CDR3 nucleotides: TGTGCCATCAGTGTGGGCCTGAACACTGAAGCTTTCTTT. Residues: CAISVGLNTEAFF.

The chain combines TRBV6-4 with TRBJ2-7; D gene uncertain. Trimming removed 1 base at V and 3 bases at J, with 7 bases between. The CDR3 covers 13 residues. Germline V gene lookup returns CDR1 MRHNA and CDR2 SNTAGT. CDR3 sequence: CASSDYTGYEQYV. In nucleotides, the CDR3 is TGTGCCAGCAGTGACTACACGGGCTACGAGCAGTACGTC.

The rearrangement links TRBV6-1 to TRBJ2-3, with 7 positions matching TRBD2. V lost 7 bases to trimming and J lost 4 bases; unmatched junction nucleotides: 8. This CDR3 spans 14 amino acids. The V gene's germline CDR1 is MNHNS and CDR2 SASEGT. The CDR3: CASMWGEGADTQYF. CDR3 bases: TGTGCCAGCATGTGGGGGGAGGGAGCAGATACGCAGTATTTT.

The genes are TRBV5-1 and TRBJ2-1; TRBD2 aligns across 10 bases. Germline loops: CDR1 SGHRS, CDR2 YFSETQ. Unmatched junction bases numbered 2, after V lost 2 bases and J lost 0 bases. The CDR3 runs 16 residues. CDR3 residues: CASSLSSGSSYNEQFF. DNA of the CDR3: TGCGCCAGCAGCTTATCTAGCGGGAGCTCCTACAATGAGCAGTTCTTC.

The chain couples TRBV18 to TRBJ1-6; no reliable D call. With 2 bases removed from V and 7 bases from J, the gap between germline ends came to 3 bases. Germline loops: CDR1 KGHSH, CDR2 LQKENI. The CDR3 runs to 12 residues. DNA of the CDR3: TGTGCCAGCTCACCAACCAATTCACCCCTCCACTTT. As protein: CASSPTNSPLHF.

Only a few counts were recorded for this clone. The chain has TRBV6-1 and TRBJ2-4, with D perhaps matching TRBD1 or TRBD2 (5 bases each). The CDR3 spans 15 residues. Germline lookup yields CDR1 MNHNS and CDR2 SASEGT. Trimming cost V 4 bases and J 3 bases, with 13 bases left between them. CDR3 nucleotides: TGTGCCAGCAGTGGGGATGGGGGTGTCAAAAACATTCAGTACTTC. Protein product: CASSGDGGVKNIQYF.

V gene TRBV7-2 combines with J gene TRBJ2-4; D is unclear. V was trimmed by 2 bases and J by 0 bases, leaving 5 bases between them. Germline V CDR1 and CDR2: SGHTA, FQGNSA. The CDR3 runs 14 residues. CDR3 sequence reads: CASSLTVAKNIQYF. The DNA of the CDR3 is TGTGCCAGCAGCTTAACCGTAGCCAAAAACATTCAGTACTTC. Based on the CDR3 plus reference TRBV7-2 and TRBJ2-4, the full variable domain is GAGVSQSPSNKVTEKGKDVELRCDPISGHTALYWYRQSLGQGLEFLIYFQGNSAPDKSGLPSDRFSAERTGGSVSTLTIQRTQQEDSAVYLCASSLTVAKNIQYFGAGTRLSVL.

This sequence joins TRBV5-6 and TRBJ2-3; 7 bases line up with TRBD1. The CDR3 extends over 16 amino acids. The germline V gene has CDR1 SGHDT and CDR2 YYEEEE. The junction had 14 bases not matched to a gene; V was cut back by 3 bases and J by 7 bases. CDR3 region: CASSSEVGQRLNTQYF. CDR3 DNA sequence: TGTGCCAGCAGCTCGGAAGTGGGACAGCGGCTGAATACGCAGTATTTT.

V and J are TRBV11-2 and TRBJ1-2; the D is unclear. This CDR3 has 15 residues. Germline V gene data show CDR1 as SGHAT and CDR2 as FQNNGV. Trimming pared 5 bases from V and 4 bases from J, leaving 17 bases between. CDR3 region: CASSATTNRIYGYTF. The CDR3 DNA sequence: TGTGCCAGCAGCGCAACAACCAACAGAATCTATGGCTACACCTTC.